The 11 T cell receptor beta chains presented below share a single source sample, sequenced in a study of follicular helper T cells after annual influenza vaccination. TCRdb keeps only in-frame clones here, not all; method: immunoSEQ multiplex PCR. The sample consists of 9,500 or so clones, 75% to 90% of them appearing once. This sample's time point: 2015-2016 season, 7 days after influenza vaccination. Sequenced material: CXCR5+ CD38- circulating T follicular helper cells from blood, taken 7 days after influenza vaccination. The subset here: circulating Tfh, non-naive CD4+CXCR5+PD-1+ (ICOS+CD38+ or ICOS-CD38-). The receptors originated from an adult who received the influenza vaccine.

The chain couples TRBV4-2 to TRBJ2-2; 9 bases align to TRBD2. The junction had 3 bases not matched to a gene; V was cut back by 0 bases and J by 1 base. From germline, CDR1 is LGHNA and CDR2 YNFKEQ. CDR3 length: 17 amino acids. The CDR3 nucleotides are TGTGCCAGCAGCCAAGATCAAGCGGGGGGGAACACCGGGGAGCTGTTTTTT. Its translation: CASSQDQAGGNTGELFF.

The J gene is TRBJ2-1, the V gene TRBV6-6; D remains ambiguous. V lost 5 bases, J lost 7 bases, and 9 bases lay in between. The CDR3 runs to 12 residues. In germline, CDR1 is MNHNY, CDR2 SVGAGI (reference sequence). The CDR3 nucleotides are TGTGCCAGCAGTCCACGGACGAATGAGCAGTTCTTC. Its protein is CASSPRTNEQFF.

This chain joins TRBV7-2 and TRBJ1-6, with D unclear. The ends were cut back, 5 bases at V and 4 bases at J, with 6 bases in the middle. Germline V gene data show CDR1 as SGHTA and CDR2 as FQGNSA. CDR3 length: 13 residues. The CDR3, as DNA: TGTGCCAGCAGCGGAGAATATAATTCACCCCTCCACTTT. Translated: CASSGEYNSPLHF. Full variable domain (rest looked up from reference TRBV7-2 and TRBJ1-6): GAGVSQSPSNKVTEKGKDVELRCDPISGHTALYWYRQSLGQGLEFLIYFQGNSAPDKSGLPSDRFSAERTGGSVSTLTIQRTQQEDSAVYLCASSGEYNSPLHFGNGTRLTVT.

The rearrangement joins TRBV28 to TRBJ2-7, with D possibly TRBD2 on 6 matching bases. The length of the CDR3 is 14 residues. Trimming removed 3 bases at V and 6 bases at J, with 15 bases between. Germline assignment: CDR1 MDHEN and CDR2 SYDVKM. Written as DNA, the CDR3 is TGTGCCAGCAGTTTGGTGGGACTGGCCGCCGAGCAGTACTTC. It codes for CASSLVGLAAEQYF.

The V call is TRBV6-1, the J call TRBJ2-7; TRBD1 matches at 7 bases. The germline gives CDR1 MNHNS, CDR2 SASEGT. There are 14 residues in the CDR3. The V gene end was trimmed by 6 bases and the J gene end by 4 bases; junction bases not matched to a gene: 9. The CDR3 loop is CASSLTGPPYEQYF. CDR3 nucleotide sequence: TGTGCCAGCAGCTTGACAGGGCCCCCATACGAGCAGTACTTC.

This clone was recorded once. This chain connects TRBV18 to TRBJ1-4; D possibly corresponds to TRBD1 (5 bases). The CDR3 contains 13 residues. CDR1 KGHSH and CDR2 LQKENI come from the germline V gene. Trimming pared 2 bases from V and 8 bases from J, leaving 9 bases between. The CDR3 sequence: CASSPTGTEKLFF. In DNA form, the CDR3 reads TGTGCCAGCTCACCAACGGGGACCGAAAAACTGTTTTTT. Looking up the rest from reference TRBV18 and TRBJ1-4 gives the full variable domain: NAGVMQNPRHLVRRRGQEARLRCSPMKGHSHVYWYRQLPEEGLKFMVYLQKENIIDESGMPKERFSAEFPKEGPSILRIQQVVRGDSAAYFCASSPTGTEKLFFGSGTQLSVL.

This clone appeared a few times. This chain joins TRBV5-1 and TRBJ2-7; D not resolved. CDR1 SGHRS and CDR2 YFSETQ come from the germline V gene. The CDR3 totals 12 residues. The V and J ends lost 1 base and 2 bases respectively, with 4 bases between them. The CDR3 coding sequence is TGCGCCAGCAGCTTGCAGGCCTACGAGCAGTACTTC. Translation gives CASSLQAYEQYF. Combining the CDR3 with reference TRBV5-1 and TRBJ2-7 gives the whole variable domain KAGVTQTPRYLIKTRGQQVTLSCSPISGHRSVSWYQQTPGQGLQFLFEYFSETQRNKGNFPGRFSGRQFSNSRSEMNVSTLELGDSALYLCASSLQAYEQYFGPGTRLTVT.

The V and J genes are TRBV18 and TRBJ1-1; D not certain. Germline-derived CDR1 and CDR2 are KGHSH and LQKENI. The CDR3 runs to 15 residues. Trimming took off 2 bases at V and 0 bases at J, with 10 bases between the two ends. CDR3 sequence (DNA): TGTGCCAGCTCACCAATCTCAGATATGAACACTGAAGCTTTCTTT. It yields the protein CASSPISDMNTEAFF.

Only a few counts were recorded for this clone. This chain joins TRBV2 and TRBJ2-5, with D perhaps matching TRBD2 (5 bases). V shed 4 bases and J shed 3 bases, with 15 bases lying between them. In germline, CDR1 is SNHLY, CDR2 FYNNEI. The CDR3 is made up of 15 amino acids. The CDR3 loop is CASSGASWAKETQYF. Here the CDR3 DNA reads TGTGCCAGCAGTGGGGCTAGCTGGGCCAAAGAGACCCAGTACTTC.

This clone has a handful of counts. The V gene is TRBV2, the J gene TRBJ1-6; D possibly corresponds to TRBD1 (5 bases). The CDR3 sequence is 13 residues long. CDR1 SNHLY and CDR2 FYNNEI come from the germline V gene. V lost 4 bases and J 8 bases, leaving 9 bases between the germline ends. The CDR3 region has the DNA TGTGCCAGCAGTGGGGACGCTGATTCACCCCTCCACTTT. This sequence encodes CASSGDADSPLHF.

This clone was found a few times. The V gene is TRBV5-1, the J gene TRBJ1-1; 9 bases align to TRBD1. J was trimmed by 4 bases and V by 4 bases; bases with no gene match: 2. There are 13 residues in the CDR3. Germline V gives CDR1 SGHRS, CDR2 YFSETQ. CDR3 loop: CASSGQGFTEAFF. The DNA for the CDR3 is TGCGCCAGCAGCGGACAGGGGTTCACTGAAGCTTTCTTT.